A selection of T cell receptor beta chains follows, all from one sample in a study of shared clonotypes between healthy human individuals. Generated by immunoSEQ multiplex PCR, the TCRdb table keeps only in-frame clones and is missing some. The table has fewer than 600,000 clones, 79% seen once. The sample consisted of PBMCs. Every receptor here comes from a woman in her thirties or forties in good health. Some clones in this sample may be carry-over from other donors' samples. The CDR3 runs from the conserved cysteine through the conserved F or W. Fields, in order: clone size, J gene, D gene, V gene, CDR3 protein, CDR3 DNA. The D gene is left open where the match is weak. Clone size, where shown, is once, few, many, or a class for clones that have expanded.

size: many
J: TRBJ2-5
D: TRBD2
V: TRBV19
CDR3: CASSTSREGLKETQYF
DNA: TGTGCCAGTAGTACGAGCCGGGAGGGCTTGAAAGAGACCCAGTACTTC

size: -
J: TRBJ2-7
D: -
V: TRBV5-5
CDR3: CASSLSISGYHEQYF
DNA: TGTGCCAGCAGCTTAAGTATTTCGGGGTACCACGAGCAGTACTTC

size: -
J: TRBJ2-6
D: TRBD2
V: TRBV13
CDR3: CASSRGLAGGLGGANVLTF
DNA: TGTGCCAGCAGCCGGGGACTAGCGGGAGGGTTAGGTGGGGCCAACGTCCTGACTTTC

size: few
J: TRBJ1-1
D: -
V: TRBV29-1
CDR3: CSVCRYREVGTEAFF
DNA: TGCAGCGTTTGCCGATACAGGGAGGTTGGCACTGAAGCTTTCTTT

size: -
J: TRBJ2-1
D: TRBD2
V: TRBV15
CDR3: CATSRAGGGEQFF
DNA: TGTGCCACCAGCAGAGCGGGAGGCGGTGAGCAGTTCTTC

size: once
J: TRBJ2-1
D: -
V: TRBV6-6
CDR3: CASSYGPYNEQFF
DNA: TGTGCCAGCAGTTACGGACCGTACAATGAGCAGTTCTTC

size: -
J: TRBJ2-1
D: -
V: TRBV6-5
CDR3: CASSYSRDSYNEQFF
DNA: TGTGCCAGCAGTTACTCGCGGGACAGCTACAATGAGCAGTTCTTC

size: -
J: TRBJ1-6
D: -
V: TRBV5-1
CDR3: CASSEGPNSPLHF
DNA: TGCGCCAGCAGCGAGGGCCCGAATTCACCCCTCCACTTT

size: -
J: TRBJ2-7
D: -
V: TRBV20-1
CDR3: CSARDGYEQYF
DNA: TGCAGTGCTAGGGACGGATACGAGCAGTACTTC

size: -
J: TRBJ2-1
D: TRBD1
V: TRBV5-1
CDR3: CASSLLVSGQGGDEQFF
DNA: TGCGCCAGCAGCTTGCTTGTCTCCGGACAGGGGGGCGATGAGCAGTTCTTC

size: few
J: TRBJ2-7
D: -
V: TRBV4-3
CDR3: CASSASIGGRTGEQYF
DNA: TGCGCCAGCAGCGCATCAATTGGGGGGAGGACTGGCGAGCAGTACTTC

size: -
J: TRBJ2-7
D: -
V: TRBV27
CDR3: CATGIGGSLEQYF
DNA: TGTGCCACAGGGATTGGGGGGTCTCTCGAGCAGTACTTC

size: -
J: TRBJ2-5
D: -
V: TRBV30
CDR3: CAWSPGETQYF
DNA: TGTGCCTGGAGTCCCGGGGAGACCCAGTACTTC

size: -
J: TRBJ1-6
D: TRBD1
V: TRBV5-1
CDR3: CASSLDGTVNSPLHF
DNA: TGCGCCAGCAGCTTGGATGGGACAGTTAATTCACCCCTCCACTTT

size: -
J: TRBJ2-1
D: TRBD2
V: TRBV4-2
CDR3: CASSQASTSGSYEQFF
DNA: TGTGCCAGCAGCCAAGCCAGTACTAGCGGGAGTTATGAGCAGTTCTTC

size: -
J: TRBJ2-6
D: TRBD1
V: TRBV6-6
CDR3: CASSYSTGAGANVLTF
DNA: TGTGCCAGCAGTTACTCGACAGGGGCTGGGGCCAACGTCCTGACTTTC

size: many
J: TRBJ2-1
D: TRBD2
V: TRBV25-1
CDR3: CASSGTSGLHEQFF
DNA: TGTGCCAGCAGCGGGACTAGCGGGCTTCATGAGCAGTTCTTC

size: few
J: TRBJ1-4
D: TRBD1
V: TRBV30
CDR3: CAWSVGGQGNEKLFF
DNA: TGTGCCTGGAGTGTTGGGGGACAGGGGAACGAAAAACTGTTTTTT

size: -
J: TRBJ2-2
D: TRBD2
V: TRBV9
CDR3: CASSVGSGVGGELFF
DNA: TGTGCCAGCAGCGTTGGTAGCGGGGTTGGCGGGGAGCTGTTTTTT

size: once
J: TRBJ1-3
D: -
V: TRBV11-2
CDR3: CASSSPRGGNTIYF
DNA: TGTGCCAGCAGCTCCCCACGCGGCGGAAACACCATATATTTT

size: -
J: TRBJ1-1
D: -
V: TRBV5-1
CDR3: CASSPTGKLPFF
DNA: TGCGCCAGCAGCCCTACGGGGAAATTACCTTTCTTT

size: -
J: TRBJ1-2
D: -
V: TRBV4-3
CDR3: CASSRAGISGYTF
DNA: TGCGCCAGCAGCCGCGCAGGGATCTCTGGCTACACCTTC